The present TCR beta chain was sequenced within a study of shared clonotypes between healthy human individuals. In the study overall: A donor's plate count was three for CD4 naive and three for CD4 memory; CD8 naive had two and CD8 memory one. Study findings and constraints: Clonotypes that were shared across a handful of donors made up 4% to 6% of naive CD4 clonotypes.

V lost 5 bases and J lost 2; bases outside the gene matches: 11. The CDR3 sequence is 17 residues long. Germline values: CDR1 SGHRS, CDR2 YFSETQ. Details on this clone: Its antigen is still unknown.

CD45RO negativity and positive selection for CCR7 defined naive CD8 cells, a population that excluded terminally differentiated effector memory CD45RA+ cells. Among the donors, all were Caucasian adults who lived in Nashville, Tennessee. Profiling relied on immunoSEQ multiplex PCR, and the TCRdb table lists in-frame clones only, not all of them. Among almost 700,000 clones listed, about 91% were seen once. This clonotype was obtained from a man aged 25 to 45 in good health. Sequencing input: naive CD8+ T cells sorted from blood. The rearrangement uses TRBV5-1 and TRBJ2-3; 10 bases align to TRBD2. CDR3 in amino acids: CASSLDPLAGNTDTQYF. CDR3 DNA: TGCGCCAGCAGTCTCGATCCACTAGCGGGAAACACAGATACGCAGTATTTT.